This entry concerns a single T cell receptor (beta chain). The data were obtained in a study of blood T cell repertoires in COVID-19. The CDR3 covers 16 residues. The germline V gene encodes CDR1 SGHNT and CDR2 YENEEA. Unmatched junction bases numbered 6, after V lost 5 bases and J lost 0 bases. Measured with immunoSEQ multiplex PCR; TCRdb has only the in-frame clones, and not every one. The data show about 270,000 clones, 85% to 90% seen once. The receptor was isolated from a woman aged 18-29 years who had recovered from COVID-19. The sequencing sample was made of PBMCs or T cells enriched from blood (not recorded which). The rearrangement uses TRBV11-3 and TRBJ2-2; 7 bases map to TRBD2. CDR3 sequence: CASSPVGGANTGELFF. As DNA, the CDR3 is TGTGCCAGCAGCCCCGTGGGGGGGGCGAACACCGGGGAGCTGTTTTTT.